This T cell receptor beta chain was sequenced in a study of HIV-infected patients and healthy controls. The CDR3 is 15 residues long. Unmatched junction bases numbered 7, after V lost 0 bases and J lost 7 bases. Germline V gene data show CDR1 as SGHDN and CDR2 as FVKESK. From the 5' RACE reads, TCRdb called clonotypes with MiXCR, one entry per CDR3 protein. The sample shows 55,000 to 70,000 distinct CDR3 sequences, 15% to 20% of them seen only once. V is TRBV14 and J is TRBJ2-3, with 7 bases identical to TRBD1. Sequencing was done on a sample of CD4+ T cells from blood. This clonotype was sampled from a human donor in good health. The CDR3 DNA is TGTGCCAGCAGCCAAGACAGGGGGTTAACGAATACGCAGTATTTT. Its protein product is CASSQDRGLTNTQYF.